The 11 T cell receptor beta chains presented below share a single source sample, sequenced in a study of T cell responses to AZD1222 COVID-19 vaccine. The table came from immunoSEQ multiplex PCR; TCRdb's copy has only in-frame clones and leaves some out. Altogether approximately 74,000 clones are present, roughly 85% being singletons, with the ten largest covering more than 20%. Source: peripheral blood, taken 28 days after the second AZD1222 dose. The receptors stem from an adult who received the AZD1222 COVID-19 vaccine.

This chain connects TRBV7-9 to TRBJ1-6, with D perhaps TRBD1 (6 bases). This CDR3 is built from 16 residues. Germline CDR1 reads SEHNR; CDR2 reads FQNEAQ (reference sequence). V dropped 1 base and J dropped 6 bases, with 13 bases sitting between them. The CDR3 bases are TGTGCCAGCAGCTTAGGACCGGGGGCGGGTAATTCACCCCTCCACTTT. This gives the protein CASSLGPGAGNSPLHF.

The chain couples TRBV6-5 to TRBJ1-2, with 9 bases lining up with TRBD1. The CDR3 consists of 13 residues. Germline V lookup: CDR1 MNHEY, CDR2 SVGAGI. V lost 7 bases and J lost 7; bases outside the gene matches: 7. Here the CDR3 reads CASTIQGASGYTF. For the CDR3, the DNA is TGTGCCAGCACCATACAGGGGGCAAGTGGCTACACCTTC.

The rearrangement links TRBV20-1 to TRBJ2-5; D gene unclear. CDR1 DFQATT and CDR2 SNEGSKA come from the germline V gene (reference sequence). The CDR3 loop spans 10 amino acids. V was clipped by 5 bases and J by 8 bases, with 9 bases between them. Here the CDR3 DNA reads TGCAGTGCTCCAGACCTTACCCAGTACTTC. Translating it yields CSAPDLTQYF.

The chain carries TRBV6-5 and TRBJ1-1; the D gene is possibly TRBD1 (6 bases). V was clipped by 8 bases and J by 0 bases, with 10 bases between them. The CDR3 has 13 amino acids. Looked up from germline, CDR1 is MNHEY and CDR2 is SVGAGI. The DNA for the CDR3 is TGTGCCAGCGGGGGACACCTGAACACTGAAGCTTTCTTT. Amino acids: CASGGHLNTEAFF.

This chain connects TRBV29-1 to TRBJ2-7, with TRBD1 as a possible D gene (6 bases). This CDR3 is built from 16 residues. Trimming took off 7 bases at V and 6 bases at J, with 28 bases between the two ends. Looked up from germline, CDR1 is SQVTM and CDR2 is ANQGSEA. The CDR3 coding sequence is TGCAGCGCCGTGGGGGCCACAGGGATACCCCTTGGCGAGCAGTACTTC. Translating it yields CSAVGATGIPLGEQYF.

J is TRBJ1-6 and V is TRBV12-3 or TRBV12-4; TRBD1 is a possible D gene (5 bases). Trimming removed 6 bases from V and 10 bases from J, with 13 bases in between. The CDR3 is made up of 13 amino acids. The CDR3 loop reads CASRWGGNSPLHF. The DNA of the CDR3 is TGTGCCAGCAGGTGGGGGGGAAACTCACCCCTCCACTTT.

This clone was seen a single time. This sequence joins TRBV30 and TRBJ1-1; tentatively, D is TRBD1 (5 bases). V lost 1 base to trimming and J lost 7 bases, with 10 bases between them. The CDR3 contains 12 residues. Germline loops: CDR1 GTSNPN, CDR2 SVGIG (reference sequence). CDR3 region: CAWSARTGEAFF. As DNA, the CDR3 is TGTGCCTGGAGTGCCCGCACAGGTGAAGCTTTCTTT.

In this sample, this clone turned up a few times. The V call is TRBV7-8, the J call TRBJ2-7; D is possibly TRBD1 or TRBD2 (5 bases each). Germline V CDR1 and CDR2: SGHVS, FQNEAQ. V dropped 5 bases and J dropped 2 bases, with 13 bases sitting between them. The CDR3 has 14 amino acids. This CDR3 is CASSPRQGPYEQYF. CDR3 nucleotide sequence: TGTGCCAGCAGCCCCCGGCAGGGACCCTACGAGCAGTACTTC. Drawing the rest from reference TRBV7-8 and TRBJ2-7, the complete variable domain is GAGVSQSPRYKVAKRGQDVALRCDPISGHVSLFWYQQALGQGPEFLTYFQNEAQLDKSGLPSDRFFAERPEGSVSTLKIQRTQQEDSAVYLCASSPRQGPYEQYFGPGTRLTVT.

This chain uses TRBV3-1 (or the pseudogene TRBV3-2) with TRBJ2-7, with 9 bases fitting TRBD2. The length of the CDR3 is 14 residues. Losses at the gene ends were 6 bases for V and 3 bases for J; bases not matched to a gene: 6. Looked up from germline, CDR1 is LGHDT and CDR2 is YNNKEL (reference sequence). The CDR3 nucleotides are TGTGCCAGCAGTCGTAGCGGGAGAGTCTACGAGCAGTACTTC. Encoded protein: CASSRSGRVYEQYF.

This chain joins TRBV6-5 and TRBJ2-1; 7 bases are a match to TRBD2. This CDR3 spans 15 amino acids. V lost 2 bases and J lost 4; bases outside the gene matches: 5. Germline assignment: CDR1 MNHEY and CDR2 SVGAGI. DNA of the CDR3: TGTGCCAGCAGTTACGGGGCGGGAGCGTACAATGAGCAGTTCTTC. It is translated as CASSYGAGAYNEQFF.

The rearrangement joins TRBV3-1 (or the pseudogene TRBV3-2) to TRBJ2-2, with D possibly TRBD1 on 5 matching bases. The CDR3 totals 16 residues. CDR1 is LGHDT and CDR2 is YNNKEL in the germline V gene (reference sequence). V gave up 4 bases and J gave up 8 bases, with 20 bases separating them. The CDR3 nucleotides are TGTGCCAGCAGCCCCTCTTCGGACACAACTTGGGGGGAGCTGTTTTTT. Amino acids: CASSPSSDTTWGELFF.